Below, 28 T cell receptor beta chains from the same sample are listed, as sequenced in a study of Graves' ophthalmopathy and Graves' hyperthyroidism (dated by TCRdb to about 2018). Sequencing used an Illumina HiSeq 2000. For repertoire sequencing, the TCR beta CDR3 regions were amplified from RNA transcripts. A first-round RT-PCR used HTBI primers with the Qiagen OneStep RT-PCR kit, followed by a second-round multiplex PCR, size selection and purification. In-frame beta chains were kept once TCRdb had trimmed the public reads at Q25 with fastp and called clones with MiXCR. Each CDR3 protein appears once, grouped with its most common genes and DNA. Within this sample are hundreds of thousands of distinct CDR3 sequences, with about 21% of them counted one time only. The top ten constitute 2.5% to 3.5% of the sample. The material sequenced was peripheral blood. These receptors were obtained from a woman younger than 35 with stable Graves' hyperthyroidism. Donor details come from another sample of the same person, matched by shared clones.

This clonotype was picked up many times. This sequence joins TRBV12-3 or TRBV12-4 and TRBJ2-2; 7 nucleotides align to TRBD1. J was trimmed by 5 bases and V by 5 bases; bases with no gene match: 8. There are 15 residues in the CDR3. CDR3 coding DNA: TGTGCCAGCAGTAAAACAGGGGTATGGACCGGGGAGCTGTTTTTT. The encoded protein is CASSKTGVWTGELFF.

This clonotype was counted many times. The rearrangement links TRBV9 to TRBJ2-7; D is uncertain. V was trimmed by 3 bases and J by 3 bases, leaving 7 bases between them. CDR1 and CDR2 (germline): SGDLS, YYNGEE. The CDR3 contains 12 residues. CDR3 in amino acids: CASSGDGYEQYF. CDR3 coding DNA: TGTGCCAGCAGCGGGGATGGCTACGAGCAGTACTTC.

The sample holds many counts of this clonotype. The CDR3 DNA reads as TGTGCCAGCAGCTCCCGGGTGGGTACTGAAGCTTTCTTT. This codes for CASSSRVGTEAFF. The J gene is TRBJ1-1, the V gene TRBV5-6; D not certain. The CDR3 runs 13 residues. The germline V and J ends were trimmed by 3 bases and 5 bases, with 11 bases remaining between them. Germline CDR1 reads SGHDT; CDR2 reads YYEEEE.

The DNA for the CDR3 is TGTGCCAGCAGTCTAACAGGCAATCAACTGTACTTC. Translation: CASSLTGNQLYF. The chain carries TRBV11-2 and TRBJ2-4, with TRBD1 as a possible D gene (5 bases). V dropped 6 bases and J dropped 15 bases, with 18 bases sitting between them. Germline-derived CDR1 and CDR2 are SGHAT and FQNNGV. The CDR3 has 12 amino acids.

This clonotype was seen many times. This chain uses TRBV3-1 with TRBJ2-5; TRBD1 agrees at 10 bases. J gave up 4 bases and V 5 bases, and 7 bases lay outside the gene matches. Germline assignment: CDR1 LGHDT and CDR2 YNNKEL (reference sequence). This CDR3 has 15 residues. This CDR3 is CASSFPTGGGETQYF. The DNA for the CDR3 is TGTGCCAGCAGCTTTCCGACAGGGGGCGGAGAGACCCAGTACTTC.

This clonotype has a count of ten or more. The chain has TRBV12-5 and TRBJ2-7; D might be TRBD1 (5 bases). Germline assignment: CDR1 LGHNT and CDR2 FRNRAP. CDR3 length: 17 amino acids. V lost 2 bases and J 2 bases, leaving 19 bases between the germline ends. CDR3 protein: CASGLLPGPNYPYEQYF. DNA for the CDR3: TGTGCTAGTGGTTTGTTGCCAGGGCCAAACTACCCCTACGAGCAGTACTTC.

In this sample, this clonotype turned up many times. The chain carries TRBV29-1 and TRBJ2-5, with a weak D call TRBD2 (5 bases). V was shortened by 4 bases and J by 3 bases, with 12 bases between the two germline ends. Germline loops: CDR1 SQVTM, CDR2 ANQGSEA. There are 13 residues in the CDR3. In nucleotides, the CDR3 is TGCAGCGTTGCTACGAGCGGCGAAGAGACCCAGTACTTC. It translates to CSVATSGEETQYF.

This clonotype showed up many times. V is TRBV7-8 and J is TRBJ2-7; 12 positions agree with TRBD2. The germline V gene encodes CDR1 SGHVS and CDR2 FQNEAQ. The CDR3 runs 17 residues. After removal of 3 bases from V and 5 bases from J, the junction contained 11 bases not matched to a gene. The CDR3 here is CASSLGGLAGEEHEQYF. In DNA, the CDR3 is TGTGCCAGCAGCTTGGGGGGACTAGCGGGTGAAGAACACGAGCAGTACTTC. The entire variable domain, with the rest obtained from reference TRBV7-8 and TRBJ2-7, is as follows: GAGVSQSPRYKVAKRGQDVALRCDPISGHVSLFWYQQALGQGPEFLTYFQNEAQLDKSGLPSDRFFAERPEGSVSTLKIQRTQQEDSAVYLCASSLGGLAGEEHEQYFGPGTRLTVT.

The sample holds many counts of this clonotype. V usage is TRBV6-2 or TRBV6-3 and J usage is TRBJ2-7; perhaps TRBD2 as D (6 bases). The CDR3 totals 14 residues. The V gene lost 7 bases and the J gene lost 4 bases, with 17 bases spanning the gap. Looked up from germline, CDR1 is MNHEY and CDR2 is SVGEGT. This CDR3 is CASTPAGRNYEQYF. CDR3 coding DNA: TGTGCCAGCACCCCGGCGGGGAGAAATTACGAGCAGTACTTC.

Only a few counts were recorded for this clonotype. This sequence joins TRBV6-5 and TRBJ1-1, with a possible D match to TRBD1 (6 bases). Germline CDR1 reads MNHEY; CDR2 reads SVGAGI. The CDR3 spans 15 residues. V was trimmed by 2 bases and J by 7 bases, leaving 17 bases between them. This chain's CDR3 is CASSYAGEGLGEAFF. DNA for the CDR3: TGTGCCAGCAGTTACGCAGGGGAAGGATTGGGTGAAGCTTTCTTT.

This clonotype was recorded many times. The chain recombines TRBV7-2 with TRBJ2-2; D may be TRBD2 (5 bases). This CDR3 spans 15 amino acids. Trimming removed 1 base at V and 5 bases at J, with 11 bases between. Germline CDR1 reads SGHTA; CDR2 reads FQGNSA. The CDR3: CASSLVGSSTGELFF. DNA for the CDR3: TGTGCCAGCAGCTTAGTAGGGAGCAGTACCGGGGAGCTGTTTTTT.

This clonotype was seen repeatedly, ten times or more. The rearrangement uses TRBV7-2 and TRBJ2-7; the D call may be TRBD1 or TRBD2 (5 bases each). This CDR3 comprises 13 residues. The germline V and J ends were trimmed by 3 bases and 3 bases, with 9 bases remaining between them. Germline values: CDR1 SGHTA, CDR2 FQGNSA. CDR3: CASSLGRRYEQYF. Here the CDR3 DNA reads TGTGCCAGCAGCTTGGGACGCCGCTACGAGCAGTACTTC.

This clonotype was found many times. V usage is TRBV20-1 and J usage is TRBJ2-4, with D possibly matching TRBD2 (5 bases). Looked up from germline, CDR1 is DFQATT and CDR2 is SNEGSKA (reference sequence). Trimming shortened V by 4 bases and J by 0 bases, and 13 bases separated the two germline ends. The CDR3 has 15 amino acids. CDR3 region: CSANPGVGAKNIQYF. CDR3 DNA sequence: TGCAGTGCTAATCCCGGGGTGGGAGCCAAAAACATTCAGTACTTC.

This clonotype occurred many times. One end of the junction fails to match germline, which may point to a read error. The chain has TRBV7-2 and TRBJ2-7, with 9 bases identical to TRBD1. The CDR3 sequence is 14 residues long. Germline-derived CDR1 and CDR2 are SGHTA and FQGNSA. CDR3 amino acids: CASRLGQGNSEQYF. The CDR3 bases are TGTGCCAGCAGATTAGGACAGGGGAATAGCGAGCAGTACTTC.

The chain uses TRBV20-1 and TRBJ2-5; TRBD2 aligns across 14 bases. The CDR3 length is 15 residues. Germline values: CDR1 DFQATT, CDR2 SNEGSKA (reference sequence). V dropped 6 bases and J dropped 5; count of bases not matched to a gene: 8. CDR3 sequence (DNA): TGCAGTGCAACCGGGACTAGCGGGAGCGTGGAGACCCAGTACTTC. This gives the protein CSATGTSGSVETQYF.

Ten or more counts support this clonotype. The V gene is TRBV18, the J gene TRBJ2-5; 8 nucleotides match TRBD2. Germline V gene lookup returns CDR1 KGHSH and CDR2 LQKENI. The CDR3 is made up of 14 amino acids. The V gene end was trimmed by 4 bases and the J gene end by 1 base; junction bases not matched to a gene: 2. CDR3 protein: CASSRGLGQETQYF. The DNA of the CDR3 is TGTGCCAGCTCACGGGGACTAGGCCAAGAGACCCAGTACTTC.

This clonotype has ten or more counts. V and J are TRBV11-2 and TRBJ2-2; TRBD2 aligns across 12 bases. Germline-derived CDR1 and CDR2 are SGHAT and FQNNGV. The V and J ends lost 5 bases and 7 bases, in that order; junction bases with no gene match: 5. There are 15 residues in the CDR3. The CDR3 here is CASSLTSGRGGELFF. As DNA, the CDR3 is TGTGCCAGCAGCCTGACTAGCGGGAGAGGCGGGGAGCTGTTTTTT.

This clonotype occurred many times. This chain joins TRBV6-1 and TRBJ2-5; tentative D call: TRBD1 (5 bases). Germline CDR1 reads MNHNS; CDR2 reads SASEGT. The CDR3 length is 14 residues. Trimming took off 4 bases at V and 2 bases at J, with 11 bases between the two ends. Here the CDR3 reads CASSVVGRQETQYF. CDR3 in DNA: TGTGCCAGCAGTGTAGTGGGGCGGCAAGAGACCCAGTACTTC.

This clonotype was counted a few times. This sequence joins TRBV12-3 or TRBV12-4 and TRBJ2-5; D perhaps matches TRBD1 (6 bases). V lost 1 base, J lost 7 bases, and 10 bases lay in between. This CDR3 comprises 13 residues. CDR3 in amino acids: CASSLGGPVTQYF. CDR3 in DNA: TGTGCCAGCAGTTTAGGGGGGCCGGTGACCCAGTACTTC.

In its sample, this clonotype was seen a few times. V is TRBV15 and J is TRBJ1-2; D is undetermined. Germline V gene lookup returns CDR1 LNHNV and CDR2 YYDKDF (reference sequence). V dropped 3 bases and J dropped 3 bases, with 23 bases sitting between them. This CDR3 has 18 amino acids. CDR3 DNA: TGTGCCACCAGCAGCCGTATTCAATCCTGGGGAGGTGACTATGGCTACACCTTC. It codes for CATSSRIQSWGGDYGYTF. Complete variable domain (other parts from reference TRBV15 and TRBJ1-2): DAMVIQNPRYQVTQFGKPVTLSCSQTLNHNVMYWYQQKSSQAPKLLFHYYDKDFNNEADTPDNFQSRRPNTSFCFLDIRSPGLGDTAMYLCATSSRIQSWGGDYGYTFGSGTRLTVV.

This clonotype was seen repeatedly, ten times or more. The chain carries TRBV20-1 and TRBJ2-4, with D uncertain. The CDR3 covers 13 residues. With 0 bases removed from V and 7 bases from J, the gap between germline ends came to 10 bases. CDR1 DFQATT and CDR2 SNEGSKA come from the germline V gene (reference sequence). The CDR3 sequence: CSARDLGRNIQYF. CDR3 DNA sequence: TGCAGTGCTAGAGATCTCGGAAGGAACATTCAGTACTTC.

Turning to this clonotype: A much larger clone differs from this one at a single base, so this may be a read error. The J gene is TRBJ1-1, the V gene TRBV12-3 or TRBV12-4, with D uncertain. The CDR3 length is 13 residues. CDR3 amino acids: CASSPQSNTEACF. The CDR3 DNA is TGTGCCAGCAGCCCACAATCAAACACTGAAGCTTGCTTT.

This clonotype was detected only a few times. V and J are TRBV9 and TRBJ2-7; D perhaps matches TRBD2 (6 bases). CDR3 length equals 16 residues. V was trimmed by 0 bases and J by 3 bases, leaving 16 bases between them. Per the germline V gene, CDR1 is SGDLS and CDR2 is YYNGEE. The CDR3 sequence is CASSVGLRDAVYEQYF. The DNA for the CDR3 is TGTGCCAGCAGCGTAGGTTTGCGGGATGCGGTCTACGAGCAGTACTTC.

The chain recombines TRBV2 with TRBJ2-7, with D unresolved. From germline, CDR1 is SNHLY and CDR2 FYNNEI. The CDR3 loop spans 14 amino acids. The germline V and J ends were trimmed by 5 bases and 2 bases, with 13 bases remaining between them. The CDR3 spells CASSRTTSPYEQYF. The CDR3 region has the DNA TGTGCCAGCAGTCGTACGACTTCGCCCTACGAGCAGTACTTC. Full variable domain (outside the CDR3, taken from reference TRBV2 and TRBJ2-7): EPEVTQTPSHQVTQMGQEVILRCVPISNHLYFYWYRQILGQKVEFLVSFYNNEISEKSEIFDDQFSVERPDGSNFTLKIRSTKLEDSAMYFCASSRTTSPYEQYFGPGTRLTVT.

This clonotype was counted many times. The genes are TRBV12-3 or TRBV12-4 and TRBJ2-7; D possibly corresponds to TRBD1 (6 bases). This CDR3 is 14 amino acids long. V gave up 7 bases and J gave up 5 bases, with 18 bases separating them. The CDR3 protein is CASNTQGLLNEQYF. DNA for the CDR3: TGTGCCAGCAACACACAGGGTCTCCTAAACGAGCAGTACTTC.

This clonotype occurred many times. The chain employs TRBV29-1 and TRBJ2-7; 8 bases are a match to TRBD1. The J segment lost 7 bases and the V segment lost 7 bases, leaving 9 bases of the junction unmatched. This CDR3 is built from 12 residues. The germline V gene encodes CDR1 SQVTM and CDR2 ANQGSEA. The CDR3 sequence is CSALTGVKEQYF. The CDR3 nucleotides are TGCAGCGCCTTGACAGGGGTAAAAGAGCAGTACTTC.

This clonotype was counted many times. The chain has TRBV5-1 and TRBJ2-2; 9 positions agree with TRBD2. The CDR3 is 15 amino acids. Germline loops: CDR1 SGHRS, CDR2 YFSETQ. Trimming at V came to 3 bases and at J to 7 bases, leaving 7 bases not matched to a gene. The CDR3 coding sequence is TGCGCCAGCAGCTCCTCTAGCGGGAAGGGCGGGGAGCTGTTTTTT. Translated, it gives CASSSSSGKGGELFF.

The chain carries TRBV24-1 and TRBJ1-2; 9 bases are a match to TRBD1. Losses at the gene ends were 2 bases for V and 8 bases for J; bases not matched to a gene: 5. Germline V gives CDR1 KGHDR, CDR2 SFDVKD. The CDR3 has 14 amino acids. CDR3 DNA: TGTGCCACCAGTGATTCGTACAGGGGGCCCGGCTACACCTTC. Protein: CATSDSYRGPGYTF.